The 10 T cell receptor beta chains presented below share a single source sample, sequenced in a study of blood T cell repertoires in COVID-19. This table comes from immunoSEQ multiplex PCR, and its TCRdb copy is limited to in-frame clones, with some not included. The data hold around 40,000 clones, with about 92% observed a single time. Source material: peripheral blood. All receptors come from a human donor in a cohort sampled during active COVID-19.

CDR3 residues: CASGAEPGELFF. DNA of the CDR3: TGTGCCAGCGGCGCGGAGCCCGGGGAGCTGTTTTTT. This chain links TRBV6-6 with TRBJ2-2; D is undetermined. Trimming took 8 bases from V and 6 from J, leaving 10 bases between them. The V gene's germline CDR1 is MNHNY and CDR2 SVGAGI (reference sequence). The CDR3 loop spans 12 amino acids.

This chain connects TRBV27 to TRBJ2-1; TRBD2 matches at 12 bases. Germline assignment: CDR1 MNHEY and CDR2 SMNVEV (reference sequence). The CDR3 runs to 13 residues. J was trimmed by 7 bases and V by 10 bases; bases with no gene match: 5. For the CDR3, the DNA is TGTGCCACCCGACTAGCGGGGGAGAATGAGCAGTTCTTC. It codes for CATRLAGENEQFF.

The chain links TRBV5-1 to TRBJ2-2, with 8 nucleotides matching TRBD1. This CDR3 has 16 residues. Per germline, CDR1 SGHRS and CDR2 YFSETQ. The trim removed 4 bases at V and 6 bases at J, leaving 11 bases unmatched. CDR3 bases: TGCGCCAGCAGCCGAGGGGATACAGGGGGTCCCGGGGAGCTGTTTTTT. Translation gives CASSRGDTGGPGELFF.

The CDR3 DNA is TGTGCCAGTAGCACCCGCGGGAGGGCCGCTGAGCAGTTCTTC. Translated: CASSTRGRAAEQFF. This chain joins TRBV19 and TRBJ2-1; TRBD2 agrees at 9 bases. V gave up 6 bases and J gave up 9 bases; unmatched junction bases: 9. The length of the CDR3 is 14 residues. CDR1 and CDR2 (germline): LNHDA, SQIVND (reference sequence).

The CDR3 DNA reads TGTGCCAGCTCACTTACGGGACAGGGTGTCAACGAGCAGTACTTC. Its translation is CASSLTGQGVNEQYF. The rearrangement links TRBV18 to TRBJ2-7, with TRBD1 identical over 9 bases. Germline values: CDR1 KGHSH, CDR2 LQKENI. V shed 4 bases and J 5 bases; nucleotides not matched to a gene: 9. This CDR3 region has 15 residues.

The chain recombines TRBV6-1 with TRBJ1-5, with a tentative D call TRBD1 (6 bases). The germline gives CDR1 MNHNS, CDR2 SASEGT. The CDR3 loop spans 13 amino acids. V lost 3 bases and J 11 bases, leaving 14 bases between the germline ends. The CDR3 loop is CASSEGASLTQHF. CDR3 bases: TGTGCCAGCAGTGAGGGGGCTTCTTTGACCCAGCATTTT.

The chain recombines TRBV7-2 with TRBJ1-5; D might be TRBD1 (5 bases). Germline values: CDR1 SGHTA, CDR2 FQGNSA. V was cut by 1 base and J by 9 bases, with 13 bases left in between. The CDR3 spans 14 residues. Here the CDR3 DNA reads TGTGCCAGCAGCTTAGGGGGGGGAGAGGGGCCCCAGCATTTT. It codes for CASSLGGGEGPQHF.

The chain has TRBV4-3 and TRBJ2-2; 9 bases agree with TRBD2. The CDR3 spans 18 residues. Germline trimming cut 0 bases from V and 2 bases from J; bases unmatched to any gene: 7. CDR1 is LGHNA and CDR2 is YSLEER in the germline V gene. In nucleotides, the CDR3 is TGCGCCAGCAGCCAAGAGGGGCCTAGCGGGGCCAACACCGGGGAGCTGTTTTTT. Translation gives CASSQEGPSGANTGELFF.

The gene calls are TRBV12-3 or TRBV12-4 and TRBJ2-1; D not certain. This CDR3 contains 13 residues. V lost 5 bases, J lost 5 bases, and 10 bases lay in between. In DNA form, the CDR3 reads TGTGCCAGCAGTACAGCCGGCCACAATGAGCAGTTCTTC. Its translation: CASSTAGHNEQFF.

The rearrangement uses TRBV24-1 and TRBJ2-3; 9 bases line up with TRBD2. After removal of 3 bases from V and 4 bases from J, the junction contained 7 bases not matched to a gene. The CDR3 covers 16 residues. Germline CDR1 is KGHDR and CDR2 is SFDVKD. CDR3 region: CATSDKAGGGADTQYF. The CDR3 DNA reads TGTGCCACCAGTGATAAAGCGGGGGGTGGGGCAGATACGCAGTATTTT.